The subject of this entry is one TCR beta chain. The blood RNA (from unsorted whole blood) was obtained, and germline DNA was also extracted. The collection of roughly 3.7 milliliters of peripheral blood preceded surgery. The data derive from a study of tumor-infiltrating lymphocytes in primary liver carcinoma. Turning to the study itself: The tumors ranged from roughly 4 to 11 cm across and fell within stage T1-T3 N0M0.

V was pared by 6 bases and J by 12 bases, with 12 bases between. The V gene's germline CDR1 is SGHAT and CDR2 FQNNGV. The CDR3 extends over 11 amino acids. Total RNA amounting to roughly 450 ng was the source from which TCR beta cDNA was made with a constant-region primer. Slightly modified ARM-PCR served as the procedure for the TCR beta libraries. These libraries came from three rounds of nested multiplex PCR. The two initial PCR rounds, roughly 9 cycles each, used TRBV1-TRBV30 forward and C-beta reverse primers. One entry per CDR3 protein, called by TCRdb with MiXCR from the multiplex PCR reads. Here the sample spans 330,000 or so distinct CDR3 sequences, around three fifths being singletons.

The sequenced material came from peripheral blood. The sequence was collected from a man aged 40-49 years with primary liver carcinoma and hepatitis B virus infection. The chain carries TRBV11-2 and TRBJ2-1, with D unclear. This chain's CDR3 is CASSLGSGQFF. The CDR3 DNA reads TGTGCCAGCAGTCTGGGTAGTGGGCAGTTCTTC. Together with reference TRBV11-2 and TRBJ2-1, the CDR3 gives the full variable domain: EAGVAQSPRYKIIEKRQSVAFWCNPISGHATLYWYQQILGQGPKLLIQFQNNGVVDDSQLPKDRFSAERLKGVDSTLKIQPAKLEDSAVYLCASSLGSGQFFGPGTRLTVL.